This TCR beta chain was identified during a study of blood T cell repertoires in COVID-19. The overall study: T cells, B-cell-depleted T cells, or PBMCs supplied cDNA or gDNA.

Enrolled through a virtual design, the participants were between roughly 18 and 100 years of age and came from about two dozen US areas. Germline CDR1 is MNHEY and CDR2 is SVGAGI. The length of the CDR3 is 14 residues. V gave up 4 bases and J gave up 0 bases, with 9 bases separating them. This table comes from immunoSEQ multiplex PCR, and its TCRdb copy is limited to in-frame clones, with some not included. The sample has 250,000 or so clones; roughly 88% are singletons. The V and J genes are TRBV6-5 and TRBJ1-1, with D possibly being TRBD1 (6 bases). The clonotype comes from a woman aged 35 to 49 who had been exposed to COVID-19. The source material was PBMCs or T cells enriched from blood (not recorded which). The CDR3 DNA is TGTGCCAGCAGTTTTGGGACAATGAACACTGAAGCTTTCTTT. Its protein product is CASSFGTMNTEAFF.